This TCR beta chain appears in the sequencing data of a study of T cells after yellow fever vaccination. About the research overall: With SMART-Seq v4 Ultra Low Input, the fractions containing low cell numbers were prepared. Findings and caveats of the study: A weaker but faster secondary response was observed, peaking on day 5 versus 15. In post-booster samples, most primary-vaccination clones reappeared (approximately 96% CD4, 88% CD8).

Researchers made TCR cDNA using 5'RACE template switching, and this step added a universal primer site and UMIs. TCRdb reprocessed the 5' RACE reads via MiXCR and lists one record per CDR3 protein. The sample consists of hundreds of thousands of distinct CDR3 sequences, approximately 13% of them appearing once. This clonotype was observed a few times. Its antigen remains unknown. The receptor's source is a man aged 30 to 39 who received the YFV17D yellow fever vaccine. The sequenced sample was PBMCs, obtained on the day of the yellow fever booster vaccination.

As DNA, the CDR3 is TGTGCCTCACCAGACAGGGCGAACTATGGCTACACCTTC. Protein sequence: CASPDRANYGYTF. The chain recombines TRBV30 with TRBJ1-2, with TRBD1 identical over 7 bases. J gave up 2 bases and V 7 bases, and 7 bases lay outside the gene matches. This CDR3 contains 13 residues. Germline V CDR1 and CDR2: GTSNPN, SVGIG (reference sequence).